The 5 T cell receptor beta chains given below trace back to one sample, sequenced in a study of post-analysis software for immune sequencing data. Study-wide results and limits: When patients were compared with controls, 5 or 6 TRBV segments were more frequent, TRBV5-6, TRBV5-1 and TRBV20-1 among them.

Their antigens remain unidentified. Unique molecular identifiers were present in the TCR beta cDNA libraries. TCRdb fed the PCR reads into MiXCR, producing one record per CDR3 protein. Here the sample spans some 890,000 distinct CDR3 sequences, approximately 53% being singletons. Sample: blood. Source of these receptors: a girl aged 5-17 years with multiple sclerosis.

This chain uses TRBV2 with TRBJ1-2; D perhaps matches TRBD1 (6 bases). Germline assignment: CDR1 SNHLY and CDR2 FYNNEI. Trimming left V 6 bases short and J 9 bases short, with 14 bases between. The CDR3 contains 12 residues. The CDR3 DNA reads TGTGCCAGCAGGGAGACAGGCGCAAGCTACACCTTC. Its protein is CASRETGASYTF. The variable domain in full, completed from reference TRBV2 and TRBJ1-2, reads EPEVTQTPSHQVTQMGQEVILRCVPISNHLYFYWYRQILGQKVEFLVSFYNNEISEKSEIFDDQFSVERPDGSNFTLKIRSTKLEDSAMYFCASRETGASYTFGSGTRLTVV.

The chain carries TRBV3-1 and TRBJ2-4; 12 bases map to TRBD2. V shed 6 bases, J shed 5 bases, and the junction held 5 bases outside the gene matches. Germline values: CDR1 LGHDT, CDR2 YNNKEL (reference sequence). The CDR3 has 15 residues. CDR3 nucleotides: TGTGCCAGCAGTTGGACTAGCGGGATCCAAAACATTCAGTACTTC. Its translation is CASSWTSGIQNIQYF.

This chain joins TRBV29-1 and TRBJ1-2; D is unresolved. The CDR3 is 12 amino acids. Germline lookup yields CDR1 SQVTM and CDR2 ANQGSEA. V lost 6 bases, J lost 0 bases, and 8 bases lay in between. The CDR3 DNA follows: TGCAGCGTAACACAAGCTAACTATGGCTACACCTTC. Its protein product is CSVTQANYGYTF.

The chain has TRBV12-3 or TRBV12-4 and TRBJ2-3; tentative D call: TRBD2 (5 bases). The CDR3 totals 17 residues. Trimming left V 6 bases short and J 4 bases short, with 23 bases between. The chain's CDR3 is CASRGAPRPRGADTQYF. CDR3 nucleotide sequence: TGTGCCAGCAGAGGAGCCCCAAGGCCCCGGGGAGCAGATACGCAGTATTTT.

About this clonotype itself: A much larger clone differs by one base, so this may be a read error. The V call is TRBV29-1, the J call TRBJ1-5, with D possibly TRBD1 on 6 matching bases. V lost 3 bases and J 3 bases, leaving 9 bases between the germline ends. The CDR3 spans 13 residues. The germline gives CDR1 SQVTM, CDR2 ANQGSEA. The CDR3 protein is CSVDQGTNQPQHF. DNA for the CDR3: TGCAGCGTTGATCAGGGGACCAATCAGCCCCAGCATTTT.